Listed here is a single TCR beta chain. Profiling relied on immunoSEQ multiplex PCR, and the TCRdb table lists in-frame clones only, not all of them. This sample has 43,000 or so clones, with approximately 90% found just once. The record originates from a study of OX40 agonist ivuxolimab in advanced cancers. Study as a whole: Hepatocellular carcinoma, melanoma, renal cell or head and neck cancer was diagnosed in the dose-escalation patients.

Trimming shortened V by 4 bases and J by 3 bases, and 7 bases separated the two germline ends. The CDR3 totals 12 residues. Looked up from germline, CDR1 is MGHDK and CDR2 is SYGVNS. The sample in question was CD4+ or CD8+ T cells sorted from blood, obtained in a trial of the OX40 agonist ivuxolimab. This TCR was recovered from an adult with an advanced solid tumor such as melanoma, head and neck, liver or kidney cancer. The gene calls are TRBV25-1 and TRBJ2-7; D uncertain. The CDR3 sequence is CASSARFYEQYF. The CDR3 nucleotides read TGTGCCAGCAGTGCCCGCTTCTACGAGCAGTACTTC.